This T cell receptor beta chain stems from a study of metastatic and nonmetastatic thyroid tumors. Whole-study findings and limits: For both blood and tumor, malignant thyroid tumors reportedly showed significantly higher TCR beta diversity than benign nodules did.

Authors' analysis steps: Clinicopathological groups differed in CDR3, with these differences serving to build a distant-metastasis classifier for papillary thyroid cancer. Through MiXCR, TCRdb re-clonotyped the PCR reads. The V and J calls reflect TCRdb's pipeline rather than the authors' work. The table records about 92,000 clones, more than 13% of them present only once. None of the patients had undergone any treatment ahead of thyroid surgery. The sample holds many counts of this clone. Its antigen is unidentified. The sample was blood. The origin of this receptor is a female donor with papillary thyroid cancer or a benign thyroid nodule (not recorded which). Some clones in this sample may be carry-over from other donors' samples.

CDR3 coding DNA: TGTGCCAGCAGCTTAACGGCCAACCGGGACAGGGGGTACATGAACTATGGCTACACCTTC. Translating gives CASSLTANRDRGYMNYGYTF. The chain is built from TRBV7-3 and TRBJ1-2, with 11 bases matching TRBD1. Looked up from germline, CDR1 is SGHTA and CDR2 is FQGTGA. V lost 0 bases to trimming and J lost 2 bases; unmatched junction nucleotides: 14. The CDR3 sequence is 20 residues long.